The following is a T cell receptor (beta chain) sequence with its context. As yet, its antigen is unknown. This specimen belongs to a study of response to subunit inactivated influenza vaccine. General study points: The study's authors posited that every seasonal influenza vaccination enlists few new T cells.

Germline trimming cut 8 bases from V and 5 bases from J; bases unmatched to any gene: 5. The CDR3 runs to 12 residues. Germline assignment: CDR1 SGHTA and CDR2 FQGNSA. From the RT-PCR reads, TCRdb called clonotypes with MiXCR, one entry per CDR3 protein. The sample holds around 750,000 distinct CDR3 sequences, over 20% seen once. V and J are TRBV7-2 and TRBJ2-7; 8 nucleotides align to TRBD1. This specimen was PBMCs from blood, taken about 5 days after vaccination. This receptor was identified in a man between 50 and 59 years old who received an inactivated influenza vaccine. CDR3: CASGDRIHEQYF. The CDR3 DNA sequence: TGTGCCAGCGGGGACAGGATCCACGAGCAGTACTTC.